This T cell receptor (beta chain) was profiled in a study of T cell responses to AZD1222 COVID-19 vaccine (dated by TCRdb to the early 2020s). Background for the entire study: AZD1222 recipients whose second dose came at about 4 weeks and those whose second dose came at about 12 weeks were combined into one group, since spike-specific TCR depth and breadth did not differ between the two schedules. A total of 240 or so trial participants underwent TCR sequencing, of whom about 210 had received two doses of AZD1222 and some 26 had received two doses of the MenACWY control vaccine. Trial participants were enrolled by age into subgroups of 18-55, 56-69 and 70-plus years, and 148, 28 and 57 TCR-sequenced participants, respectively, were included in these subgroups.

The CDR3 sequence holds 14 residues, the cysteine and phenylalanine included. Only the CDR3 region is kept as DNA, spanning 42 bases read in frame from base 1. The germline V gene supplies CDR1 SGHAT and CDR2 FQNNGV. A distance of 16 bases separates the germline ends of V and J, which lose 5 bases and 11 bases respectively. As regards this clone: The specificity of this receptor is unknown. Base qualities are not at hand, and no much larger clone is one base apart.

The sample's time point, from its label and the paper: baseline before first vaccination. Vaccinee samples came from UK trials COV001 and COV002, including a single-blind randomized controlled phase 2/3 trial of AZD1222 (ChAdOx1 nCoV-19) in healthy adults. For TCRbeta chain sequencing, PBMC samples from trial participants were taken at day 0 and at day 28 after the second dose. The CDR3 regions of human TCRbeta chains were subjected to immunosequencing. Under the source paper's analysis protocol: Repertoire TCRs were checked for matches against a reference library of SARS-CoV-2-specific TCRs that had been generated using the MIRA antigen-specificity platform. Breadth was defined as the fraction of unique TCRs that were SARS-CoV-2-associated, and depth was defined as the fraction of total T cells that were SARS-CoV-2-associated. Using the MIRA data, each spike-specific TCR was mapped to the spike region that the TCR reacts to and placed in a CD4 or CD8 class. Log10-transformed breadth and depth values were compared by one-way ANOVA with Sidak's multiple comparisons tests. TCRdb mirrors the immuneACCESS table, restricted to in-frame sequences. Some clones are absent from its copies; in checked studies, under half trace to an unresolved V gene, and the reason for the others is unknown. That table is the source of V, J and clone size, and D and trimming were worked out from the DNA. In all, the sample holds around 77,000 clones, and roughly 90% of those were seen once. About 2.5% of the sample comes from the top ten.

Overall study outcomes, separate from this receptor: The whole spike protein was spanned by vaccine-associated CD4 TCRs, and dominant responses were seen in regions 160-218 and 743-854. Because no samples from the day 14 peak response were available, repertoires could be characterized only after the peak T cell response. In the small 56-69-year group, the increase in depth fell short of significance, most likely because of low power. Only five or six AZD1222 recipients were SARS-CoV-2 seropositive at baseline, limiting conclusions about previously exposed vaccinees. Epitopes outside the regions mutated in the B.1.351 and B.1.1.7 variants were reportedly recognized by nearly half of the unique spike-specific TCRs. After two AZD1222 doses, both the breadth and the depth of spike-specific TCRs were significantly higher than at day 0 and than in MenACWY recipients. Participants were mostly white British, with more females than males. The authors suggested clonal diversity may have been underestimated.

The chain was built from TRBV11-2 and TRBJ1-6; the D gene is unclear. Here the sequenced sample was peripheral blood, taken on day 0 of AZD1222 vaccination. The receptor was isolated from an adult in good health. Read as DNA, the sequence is TGTGCCAGCAGCCCCGCAGGAGGGTTTCCACCCCTCCACTTT. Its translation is CASSPAGGFPPLHF.